This entry concerns a single TCR beta chain. This sample was included in a study of blood T cell repertoires in COVID-19. Study-level background: Whether acute or convalescent, the COVID-19 samples came from the United States, Italy and Spain. From T cells, B-cell-depleted T cells, or PBMCs came the material, which was cDNA or gDNA.

Sequencing was performed with immunoSEQ multiplex PCR; in TCRdb, only in-frame clones are kept and a portion is missing. The sample lists 95,000 to 100,000 clones; 70% to 90% were seen once. This CDR3 contains 14 residues. The V gene's germline CDR1 is LNHDA and CDR2 SQIVND (reference sequence). Trimming cost V 5 bases and J 8 bases; bases outside gene matches: 6. The sample was peripheral blood. The receptor's source is a woman in her twenties or thirties with acute or convalescent COVID-19. The rearrangement links TRBV19 to TRBJ1-6; 7 bases align to TRBD1. This CDR3 reads CASSLTGPYSPLHF. In DNA form, the CDR3 reads TGTGCCAGTAGTCTGACAGGGCCCTATTCACCCCTCCACTTT.